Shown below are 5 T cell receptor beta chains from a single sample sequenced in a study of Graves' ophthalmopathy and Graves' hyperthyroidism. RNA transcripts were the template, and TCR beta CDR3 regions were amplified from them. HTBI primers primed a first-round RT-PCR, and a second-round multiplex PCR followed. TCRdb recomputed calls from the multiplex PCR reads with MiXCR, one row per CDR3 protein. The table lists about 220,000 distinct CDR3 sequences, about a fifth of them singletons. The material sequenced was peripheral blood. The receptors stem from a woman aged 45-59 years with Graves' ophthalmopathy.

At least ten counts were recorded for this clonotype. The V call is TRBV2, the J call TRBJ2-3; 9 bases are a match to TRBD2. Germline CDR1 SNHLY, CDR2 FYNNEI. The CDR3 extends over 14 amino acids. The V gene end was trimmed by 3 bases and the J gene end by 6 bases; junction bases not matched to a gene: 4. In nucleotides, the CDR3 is TGTGCCAGCAGTGATAGCGGGAGAATCGATACGCAGTATTTT. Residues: CASSDSGRIDTQYF.

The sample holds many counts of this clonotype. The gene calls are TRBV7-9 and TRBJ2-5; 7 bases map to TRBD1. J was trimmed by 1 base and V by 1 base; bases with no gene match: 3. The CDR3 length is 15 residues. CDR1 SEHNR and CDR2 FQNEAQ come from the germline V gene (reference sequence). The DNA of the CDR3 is TGTGCCAGCAGCTTAGTGGGACAGCCCCAAGAGACCCAGTACTTC. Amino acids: CASSLVGQPQETQYF.

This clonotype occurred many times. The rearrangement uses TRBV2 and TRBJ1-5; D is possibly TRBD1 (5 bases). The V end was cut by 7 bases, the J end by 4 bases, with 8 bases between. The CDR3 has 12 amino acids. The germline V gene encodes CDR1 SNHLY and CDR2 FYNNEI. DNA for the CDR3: TGTGCCAGCAAGGGGTCAAATCAGCCCCAGCATTTT. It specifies CASKGSNQPQHF.

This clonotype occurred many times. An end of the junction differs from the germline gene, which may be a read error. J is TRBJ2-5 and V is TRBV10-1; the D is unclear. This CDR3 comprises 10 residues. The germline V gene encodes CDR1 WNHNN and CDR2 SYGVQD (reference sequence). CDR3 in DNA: TGTGCCAGCAGTGGAGAGACCCAGTACTTC. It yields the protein CASSGETQYF.

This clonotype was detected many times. DNA of the CDR3: TGTGCCAGCAGTGAAGCTGTAACCGGGGAGCTGTTTTTT. Translation gives CASSEAVTGELFF. J is TRBJ2-2 and V is TRBV25-1, with unresolved D. Trimming took off 2 bases at V and 5 bases at J, with 6 bases between the two ends. The CDR3 runs to 13 residues. The germline gives CDR1 MGHDK, CDR2 SYGVNS.